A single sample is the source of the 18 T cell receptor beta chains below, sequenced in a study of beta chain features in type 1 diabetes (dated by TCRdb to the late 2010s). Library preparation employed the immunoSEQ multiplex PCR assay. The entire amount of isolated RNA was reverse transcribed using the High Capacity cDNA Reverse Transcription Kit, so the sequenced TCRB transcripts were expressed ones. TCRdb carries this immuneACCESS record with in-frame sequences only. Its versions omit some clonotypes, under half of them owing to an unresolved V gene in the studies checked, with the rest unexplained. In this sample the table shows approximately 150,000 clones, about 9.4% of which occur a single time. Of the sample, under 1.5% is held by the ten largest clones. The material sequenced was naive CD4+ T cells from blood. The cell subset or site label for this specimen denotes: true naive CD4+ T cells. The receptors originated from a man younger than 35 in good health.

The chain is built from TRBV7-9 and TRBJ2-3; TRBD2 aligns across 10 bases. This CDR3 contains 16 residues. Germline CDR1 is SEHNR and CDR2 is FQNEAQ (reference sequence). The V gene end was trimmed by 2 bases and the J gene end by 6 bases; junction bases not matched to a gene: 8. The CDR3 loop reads CASSLLAGAREDTQYF. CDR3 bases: TGTGCCAGCAGCTTACTAGCGGGGGCACGAGAGGATACGCAGTATTTT.

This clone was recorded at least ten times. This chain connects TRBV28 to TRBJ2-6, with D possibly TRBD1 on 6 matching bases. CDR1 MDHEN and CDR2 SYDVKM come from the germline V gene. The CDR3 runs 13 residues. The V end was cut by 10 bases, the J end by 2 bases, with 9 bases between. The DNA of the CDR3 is TGTGCCACAAACAGGGCTGGGGCCAACGTCCTGACTTTC. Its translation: CATNRAGANVLTF.

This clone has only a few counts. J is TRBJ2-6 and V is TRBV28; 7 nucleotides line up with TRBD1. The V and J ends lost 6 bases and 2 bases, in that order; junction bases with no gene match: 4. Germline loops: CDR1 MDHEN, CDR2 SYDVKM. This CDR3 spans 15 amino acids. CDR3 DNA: TGTGCCAGCAGCTCAACAGGGGCTGGGGCCAACGTCCTGACTTTC. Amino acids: CASSSTGAGANVLTF.

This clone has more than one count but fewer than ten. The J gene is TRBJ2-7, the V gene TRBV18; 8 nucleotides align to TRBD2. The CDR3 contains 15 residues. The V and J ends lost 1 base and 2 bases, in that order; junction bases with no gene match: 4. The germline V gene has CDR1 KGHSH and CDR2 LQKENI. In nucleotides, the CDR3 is TGTGCCAGCTCACCACTGGCGGGGGGACCCTACGAGCAGTACTTC. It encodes CASSPLAGGPYEQYF.

CDR3 region: CASSSGADTEAFF. The CDR3 DNA reads as TGCGCCAGCAGCTCAGGGGCCGACACTGAAGCTTTCTTT. V and J are TRBV5-1 and TRBJ1-1; possibly TRBD1 for D (6 bases). This CDR3 is 13 amino acids long. Germline V gene sequence: CDR1 SGHRS, CDR2 YFSETQ. V gave up 3 bases and J gave up 3 bases, with 9 bases separating them.

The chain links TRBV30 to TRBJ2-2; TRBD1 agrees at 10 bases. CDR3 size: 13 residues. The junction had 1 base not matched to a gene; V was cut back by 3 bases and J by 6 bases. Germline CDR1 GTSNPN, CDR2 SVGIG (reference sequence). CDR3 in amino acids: CAWRTGGSGELFF. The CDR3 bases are TGTGCCTGGAGGACAGGGGGCTCCGGGGAGCTGTTTTTT.

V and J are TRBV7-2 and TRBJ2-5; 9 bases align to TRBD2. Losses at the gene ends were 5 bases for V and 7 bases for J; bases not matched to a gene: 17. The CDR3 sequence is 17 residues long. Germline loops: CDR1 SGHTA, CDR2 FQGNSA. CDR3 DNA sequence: TGTGCCAGCAGCCCCCGGGGGTTAGCGGGGGCTCCGGGGACCCAGTACTTC. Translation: CASSPRGLAGAPGTQYF.

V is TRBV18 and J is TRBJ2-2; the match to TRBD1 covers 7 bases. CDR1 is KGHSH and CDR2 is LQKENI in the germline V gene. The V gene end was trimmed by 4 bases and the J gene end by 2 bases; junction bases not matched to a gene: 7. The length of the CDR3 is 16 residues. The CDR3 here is CASSRQGFANTGELFF. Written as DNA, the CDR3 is TGTGCCAGCTCACGACAGGGTTTTGCAAACACCGGGGAGCTGTTTTTT.

The DNA for the CDR3 is TGTGCCAGCAGTTTTGGGCGAGGGGAAAAACTGTTTTTT. It translates to CASSFGRGEKLFF. This chain joins TRBV27 and TRBJ1-4; D unclear. Germline V gives CDR1 MNHEY, CDR2 SMNVEV (reference sequence). The CDR3 spans 13 residues. V was pared by 3 bases and J by 8 bases, with 10 bases between.

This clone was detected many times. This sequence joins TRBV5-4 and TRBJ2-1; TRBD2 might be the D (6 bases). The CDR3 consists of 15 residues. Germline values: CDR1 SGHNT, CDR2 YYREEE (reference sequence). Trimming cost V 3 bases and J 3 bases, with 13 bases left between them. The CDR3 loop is CASSSTGLIYNEQFF. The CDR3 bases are TGTGCCAGCAGCTCGACGGGACTTATCTACAATGAGCAGTTCTTC.

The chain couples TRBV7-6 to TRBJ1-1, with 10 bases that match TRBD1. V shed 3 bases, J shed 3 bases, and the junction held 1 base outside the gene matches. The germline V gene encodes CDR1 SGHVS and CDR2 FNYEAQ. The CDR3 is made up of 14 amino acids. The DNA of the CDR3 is TGTGCCAGCAGCTTTGGGACAGGGGACACTGAAGCTTTCTTT. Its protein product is CASSFGTGDTEAFF. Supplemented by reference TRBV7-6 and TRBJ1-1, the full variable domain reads GAGVSQSPRYKVTKRGQDVALRCDPISGHVSLYWYRQALGQGPEFLTYFNYEAQQDKSGLPNDRFSAERPEGSISTLTIQRTEQRDSAMYRCASSFGTGDTEAFFGQGTRLTVV.

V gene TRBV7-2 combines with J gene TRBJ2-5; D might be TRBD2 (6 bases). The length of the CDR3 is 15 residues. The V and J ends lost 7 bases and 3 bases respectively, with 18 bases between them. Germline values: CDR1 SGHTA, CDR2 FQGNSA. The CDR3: CASTPPAGRKETQYF. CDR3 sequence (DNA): TGTGCCAGCACCCCGCCAGCGGGCCGGAAAGAGACCCAGTACTTC.

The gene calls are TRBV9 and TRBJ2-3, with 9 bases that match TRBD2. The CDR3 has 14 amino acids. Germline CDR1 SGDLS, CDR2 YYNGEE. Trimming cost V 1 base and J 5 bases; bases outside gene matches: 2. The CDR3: CASSVSGGRDTQYF. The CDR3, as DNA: TGTGCCAGCAGCGTAAGCGGGGGGAGAGATACGCAGTATTTT.

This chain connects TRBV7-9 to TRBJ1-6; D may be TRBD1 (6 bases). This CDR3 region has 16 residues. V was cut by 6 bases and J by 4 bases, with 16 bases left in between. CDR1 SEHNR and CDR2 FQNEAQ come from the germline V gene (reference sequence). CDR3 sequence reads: CASSSTRDTYNSPLHF. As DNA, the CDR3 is TGTGCCAGCAGTTCAACCCGGGACACATATAATTCACCCCTCCACTTT. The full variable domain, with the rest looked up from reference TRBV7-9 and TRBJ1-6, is DTGVSQNPRHKITKRGQNVTFRCDPISEHNRLYWYRQTLGQGPEFLTYFQNEAQLEKSRLLSDRFSAERPKGSFSTLEIQRTEQGDSAMYLCASSSTRDTYNSPLHFGNGTRLTVT.

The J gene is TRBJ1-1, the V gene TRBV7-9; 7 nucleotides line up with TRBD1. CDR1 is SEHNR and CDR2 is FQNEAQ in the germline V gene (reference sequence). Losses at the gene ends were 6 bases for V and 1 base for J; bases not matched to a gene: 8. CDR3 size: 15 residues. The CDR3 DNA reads TGTGCCAGCAGTCCACCCAACAGGGGGAACACTGAAGCTTTCTTT. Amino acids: CASSPPNRGNTEAFF.

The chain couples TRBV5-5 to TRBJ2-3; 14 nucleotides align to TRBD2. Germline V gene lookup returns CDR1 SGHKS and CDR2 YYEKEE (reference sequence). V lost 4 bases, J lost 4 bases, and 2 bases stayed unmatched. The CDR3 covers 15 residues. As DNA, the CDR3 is TGTGCCAGCAGCCTGACTAGCGGGGGGGCAGATACGCAGTATTTT. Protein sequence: CASSLTSGGADTQYF.

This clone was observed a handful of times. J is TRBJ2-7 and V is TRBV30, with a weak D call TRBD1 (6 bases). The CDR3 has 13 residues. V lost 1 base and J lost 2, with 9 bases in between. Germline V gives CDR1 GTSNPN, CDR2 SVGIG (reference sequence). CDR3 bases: TGTGCCTGGAGTGAGGGGGTTACCTACGAGCAGTACTTC. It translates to CAWSEGVTYEQYF.

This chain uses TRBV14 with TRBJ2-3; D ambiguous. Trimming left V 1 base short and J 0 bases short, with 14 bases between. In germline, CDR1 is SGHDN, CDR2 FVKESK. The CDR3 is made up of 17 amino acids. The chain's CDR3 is CASSQGTTRASTDTQYF. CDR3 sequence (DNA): TGTGCCAGCAGCCAAGGTACCACACGTGCTAGCACAGATACGCAGTATTTT.